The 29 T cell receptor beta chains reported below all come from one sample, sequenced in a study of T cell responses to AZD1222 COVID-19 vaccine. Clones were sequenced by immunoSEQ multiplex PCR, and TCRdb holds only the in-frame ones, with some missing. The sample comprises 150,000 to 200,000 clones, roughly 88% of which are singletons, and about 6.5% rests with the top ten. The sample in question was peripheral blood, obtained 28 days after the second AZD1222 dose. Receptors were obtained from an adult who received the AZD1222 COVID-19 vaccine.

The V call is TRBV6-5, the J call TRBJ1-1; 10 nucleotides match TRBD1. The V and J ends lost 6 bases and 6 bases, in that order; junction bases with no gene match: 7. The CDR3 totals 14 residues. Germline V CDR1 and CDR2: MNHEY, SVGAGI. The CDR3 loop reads CASRGSDRGAEAFF. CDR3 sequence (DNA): TGTGCCAGCAGGGGATCGGACAGGGGGGCTGAAGCTTTCTTT.

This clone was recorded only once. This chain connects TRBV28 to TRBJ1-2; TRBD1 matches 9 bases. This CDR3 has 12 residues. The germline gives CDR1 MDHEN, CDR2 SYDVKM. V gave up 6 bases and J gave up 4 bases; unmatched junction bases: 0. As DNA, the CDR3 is TGTGCCAGCAGGACAGGGGGCTATGGCTACACCTTC. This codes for CASRTGGYGYTF.

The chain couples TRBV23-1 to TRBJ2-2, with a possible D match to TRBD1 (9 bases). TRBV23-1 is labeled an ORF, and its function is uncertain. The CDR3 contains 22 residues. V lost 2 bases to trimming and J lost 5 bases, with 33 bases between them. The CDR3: CASSQGGTGKDGRARKTGELFF. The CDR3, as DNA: TGCGCCAGCAGTCAAGGTGGGACAGGGAAAGACGGGAGGGCTCGGAAGACCGGGGAGCTGTTTTTT.

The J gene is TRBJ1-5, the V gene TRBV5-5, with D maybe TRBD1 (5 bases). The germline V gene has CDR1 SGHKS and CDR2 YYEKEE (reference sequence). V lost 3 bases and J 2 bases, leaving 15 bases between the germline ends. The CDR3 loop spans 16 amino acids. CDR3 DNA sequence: TGTGCCAGCAGCTCAACCCCCGGGGGTCGCAATCAGCCCCAGCATTTT. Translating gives CASSSTPGGRNQPQHF.

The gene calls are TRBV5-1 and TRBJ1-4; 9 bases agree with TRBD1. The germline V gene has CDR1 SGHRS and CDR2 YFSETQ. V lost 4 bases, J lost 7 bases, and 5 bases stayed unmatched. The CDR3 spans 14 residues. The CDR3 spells CASSVQGASEKLFF. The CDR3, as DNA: TGCGCCAGCAGCGTACAGGGGGCCAGTGAAAAACTGTTTTTT. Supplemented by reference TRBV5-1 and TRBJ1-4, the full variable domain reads KAGVTQTPRYLIKTRGQQVTLSCSPISGHRSVSWYQQTPGQGLQFLFEYFSETQRNKGNFPGRFSGRQFSNSRSEMNVSTLELGDSALYLCASSVQGASEKLFFGSGTQLSVL.

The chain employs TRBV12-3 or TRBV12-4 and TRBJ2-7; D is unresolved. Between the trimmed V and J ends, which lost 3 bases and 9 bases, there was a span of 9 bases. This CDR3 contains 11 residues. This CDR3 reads CASSFPVRQYF. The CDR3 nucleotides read TGTGCCAGCAGTTTCCCAGTGAGGCAGTACTTC.

The CDR3: CASSRGLEDEQYF. Here the CDR3 DNA reads TGTGCCAGCAGCCGGGGCCTGGAGGACGAGCAGTACTTC. V gene TRBV4-2 combines with J gene TRBJ2-7; either TRBD1 or TRBD2 may fit D (5 bases each). The V end lost 4 bases, the J end lost 5 bases, and 12 bases lay between the germline ends. CDR1 is LGHNA and CDR2 is YNFKEQ in the germline V gene. The length of the CDR3 is 13 residues.

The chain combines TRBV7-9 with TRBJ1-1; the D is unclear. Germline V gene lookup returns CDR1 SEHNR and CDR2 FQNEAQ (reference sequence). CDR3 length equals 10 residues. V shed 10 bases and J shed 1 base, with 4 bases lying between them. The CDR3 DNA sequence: TGTGCCACCTCGAACACTGAAGCTTTCTTT. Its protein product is CATSNTEAFF.

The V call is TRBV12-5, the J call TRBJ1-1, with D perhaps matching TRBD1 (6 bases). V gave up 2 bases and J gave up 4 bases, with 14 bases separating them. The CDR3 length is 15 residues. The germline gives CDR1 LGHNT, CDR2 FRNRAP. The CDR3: CASGLSTGSTTEAFF. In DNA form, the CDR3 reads TGTGCTAGTGGTTTGTCCACAGGGTCGACCACTGAAGCTTTCTTT.

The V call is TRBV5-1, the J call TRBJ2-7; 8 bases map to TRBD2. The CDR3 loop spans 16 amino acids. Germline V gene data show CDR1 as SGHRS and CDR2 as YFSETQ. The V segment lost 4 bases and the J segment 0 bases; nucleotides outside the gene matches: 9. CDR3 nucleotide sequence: TGCGCCAGCAGCCGGGTTAGCGGGGACATCTCCTACGAGCAGTACTTC. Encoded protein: CASSRVSGDISYEQYF.

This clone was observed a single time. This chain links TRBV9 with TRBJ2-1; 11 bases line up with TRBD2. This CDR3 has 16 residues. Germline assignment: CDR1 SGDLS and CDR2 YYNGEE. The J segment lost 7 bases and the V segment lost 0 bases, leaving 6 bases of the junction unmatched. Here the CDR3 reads CASSVELAGVWNEQFF. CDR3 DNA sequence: TGTGCCAGCAGCGTAGAACTAGCGGGGGTATGGAATGAGCAGTTCTTC.

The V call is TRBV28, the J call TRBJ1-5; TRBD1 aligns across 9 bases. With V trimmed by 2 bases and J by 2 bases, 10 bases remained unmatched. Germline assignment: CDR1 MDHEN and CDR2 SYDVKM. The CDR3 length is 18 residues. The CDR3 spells CASSLPGTGIFGNQPQHF. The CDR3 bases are TGTGCCAGCAGTTTACCGGGGACAGGGATATTTGGCAATCAGCCCCAGCATTTT. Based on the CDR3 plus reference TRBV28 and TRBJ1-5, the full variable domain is DVKVTQSSRYLVKRTGEKVFLECVQDMDHENMFWYRQDPGLGLRLIYFSYDVKMKEKGDIPEGYSVSREKKERFSLILESASTNQTSMYLCASSLPGTGIFGNQPQHFGDGTRLSIL.

DNA of the CDR3: TGTGCCAGCAGCCGGCGTGGGGTCTCTGGAAACACCATATATTTT. Amino acids: CASSRRGVSGNTIYF. The chain carries TRBV7-9 and TRBJ1-3; D unclear. The V gene's germline CDR1 is SEHNR and CDR2 FQNEAQ (reference sequence). With 5 bases removed from V and 0 bases from J, the gap between germline ends came to 11 bases. CDR3 size: 15 residues.

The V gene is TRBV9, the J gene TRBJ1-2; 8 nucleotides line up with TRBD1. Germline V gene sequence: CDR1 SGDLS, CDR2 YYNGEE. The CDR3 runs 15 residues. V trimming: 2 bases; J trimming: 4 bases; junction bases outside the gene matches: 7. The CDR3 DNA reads TGTGCCAGCAGCGTCGGACAGGGTGGGATCTATGGCTACACCTTC. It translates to CASSVGQGGIYGYTF.

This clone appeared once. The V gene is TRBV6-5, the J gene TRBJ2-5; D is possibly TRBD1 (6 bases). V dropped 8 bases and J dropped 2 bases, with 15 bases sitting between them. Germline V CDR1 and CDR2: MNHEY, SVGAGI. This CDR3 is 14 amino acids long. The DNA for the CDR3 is TGTGCCAGCCGGGCAGGGACAAGGCAAGAGACCCAGTACTTC. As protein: CASRAGTRQETQYF.

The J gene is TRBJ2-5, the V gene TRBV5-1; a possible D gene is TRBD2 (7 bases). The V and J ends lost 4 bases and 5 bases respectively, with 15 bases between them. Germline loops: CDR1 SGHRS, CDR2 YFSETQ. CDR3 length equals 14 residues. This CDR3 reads CASSPYGGGETQYF. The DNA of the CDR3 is TGCGCCAGCAGCCCCTATGGGGGGGGCGAGACCCAGTACTTC. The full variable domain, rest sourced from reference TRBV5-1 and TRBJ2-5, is KAGVTQTPRYLIKTRGQQVTLSCSPISGHRSVSWYQQTPGQGLQFLFEYFSETQRNKGNFPGRFSGRQFSNSRSEMNVSTLELGDSALYLCASSPYGGGETQYFGPGTRLLVL.

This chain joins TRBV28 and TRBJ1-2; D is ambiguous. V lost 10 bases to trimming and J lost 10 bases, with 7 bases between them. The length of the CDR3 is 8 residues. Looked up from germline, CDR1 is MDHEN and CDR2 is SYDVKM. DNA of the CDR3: TGTGCCACCTCCGACTACACCTTC. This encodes CATSDYTF.

This chain's CDR3 is CASSLARGRSTGELFF. The CDR3 DNA reads TGTGCCAGCAGCTTAGCGAGGGGCAGATCGACCGGGGAGCTGTTTTTT. V is TRBV7-2 and J is TRBJ2-2; perhaps D is TRBD1 or TRBD2 (5 bases each). V lost 0 bases to trimming and J lost 5 bases, with 13 bases between them. The CDR3 has 16 residues. The V gene's germline CDR1 is SGHTA and CDR2 FQGNSA.

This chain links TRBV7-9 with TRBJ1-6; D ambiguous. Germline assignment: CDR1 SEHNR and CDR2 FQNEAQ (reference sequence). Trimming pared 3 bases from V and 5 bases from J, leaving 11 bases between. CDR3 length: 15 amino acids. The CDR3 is CASSFTDGNNSPLHF. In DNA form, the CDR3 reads TGTGCCAGCAGCTTTACTGATGGTAATAATTCACCCCTCCACTTT.

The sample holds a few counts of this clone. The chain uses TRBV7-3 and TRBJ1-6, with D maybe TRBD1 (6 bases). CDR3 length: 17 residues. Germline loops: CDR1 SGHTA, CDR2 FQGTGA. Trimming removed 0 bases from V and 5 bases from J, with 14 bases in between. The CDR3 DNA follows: TGTGCCAGCAGCTTAACGGCCGGGGGCACCGATAATTCACCCCTCCACTTT. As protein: CASSLTAGGTDNSPLHF.

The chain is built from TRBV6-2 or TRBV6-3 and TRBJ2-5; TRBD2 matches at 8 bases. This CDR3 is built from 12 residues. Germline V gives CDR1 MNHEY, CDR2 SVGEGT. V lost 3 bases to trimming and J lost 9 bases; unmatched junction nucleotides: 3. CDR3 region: CASSYAGGAQYF. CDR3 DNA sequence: TGTGCCAGCAGTTATGCCGGGGGGGCCCAGTACTTC.

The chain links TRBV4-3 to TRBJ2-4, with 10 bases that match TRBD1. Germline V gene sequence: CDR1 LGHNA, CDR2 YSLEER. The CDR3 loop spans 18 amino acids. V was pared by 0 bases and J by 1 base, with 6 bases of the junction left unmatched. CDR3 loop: CASSQDLRQGAAKNIQYF. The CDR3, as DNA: TGCGCCAGCAGCCAAGATCTTAGACAGGGGGCTGCCAAAAACATTCAGTACTTC.

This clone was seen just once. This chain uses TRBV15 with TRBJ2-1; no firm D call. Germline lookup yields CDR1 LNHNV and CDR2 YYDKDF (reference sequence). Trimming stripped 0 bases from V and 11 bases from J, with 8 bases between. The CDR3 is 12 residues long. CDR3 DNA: TGTGCCACCAGCAGAGATAAAAGGCAGCAGTTCTTC. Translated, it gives CATSRDKRQQFF.

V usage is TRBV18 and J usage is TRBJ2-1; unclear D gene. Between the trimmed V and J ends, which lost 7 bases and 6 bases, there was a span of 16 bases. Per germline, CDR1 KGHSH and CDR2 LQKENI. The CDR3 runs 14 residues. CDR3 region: CASLSNRIRNEQFF. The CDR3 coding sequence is TGTGCCAGCTTATCGAACCGGATCCGCAATGAGCAGTTCTTC.

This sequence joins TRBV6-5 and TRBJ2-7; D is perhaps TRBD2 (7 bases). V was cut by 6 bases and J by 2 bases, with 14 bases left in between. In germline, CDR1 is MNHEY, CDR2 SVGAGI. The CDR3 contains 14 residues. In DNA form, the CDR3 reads TGTGCCAGCAGCCTAGGGGGGGGTACCTACGAGCAGTACTTC. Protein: CASSLGGGTYEQYF.

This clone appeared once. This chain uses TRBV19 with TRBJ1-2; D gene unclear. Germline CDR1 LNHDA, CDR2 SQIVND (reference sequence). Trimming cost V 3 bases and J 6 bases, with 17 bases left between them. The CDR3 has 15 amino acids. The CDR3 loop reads CASSIEVSSGDGYTF. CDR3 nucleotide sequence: TGTGCCAGTAGTATCGAAGTAAGTAGCGGAGATGGCTACACCTTC.

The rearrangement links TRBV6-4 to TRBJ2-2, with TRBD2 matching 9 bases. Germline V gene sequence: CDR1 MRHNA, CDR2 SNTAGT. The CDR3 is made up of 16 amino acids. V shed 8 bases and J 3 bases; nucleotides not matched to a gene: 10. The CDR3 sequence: CASGASGAMHTGELFF. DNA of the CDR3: TGTGCCAGCGGCGCTAGCGGGGCAATGCACACCGGGGAGCTGTTTTTT.

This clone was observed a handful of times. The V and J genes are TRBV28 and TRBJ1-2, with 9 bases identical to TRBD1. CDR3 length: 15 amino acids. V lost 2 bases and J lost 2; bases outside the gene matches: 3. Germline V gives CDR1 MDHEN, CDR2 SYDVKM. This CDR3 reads CASSLETGGNYGYTF. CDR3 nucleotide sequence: TGTGCCAGCAGTTTAGAGACAGGGGGAAACTATGGCTACACCTTC.

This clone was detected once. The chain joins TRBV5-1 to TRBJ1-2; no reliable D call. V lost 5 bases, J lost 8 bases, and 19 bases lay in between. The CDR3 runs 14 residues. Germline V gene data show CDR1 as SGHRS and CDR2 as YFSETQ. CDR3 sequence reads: CASRSVGSMDGYTF. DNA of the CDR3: TGCGCCAGCAGGTCGGTTGGATCTATGGACGGCTACACCTTC.